This TCR beta chain was sequenced for a study of blood T cell repertoires in COVID-19. Overall study: Samples taken during acute and convalescent COVID-19 were collected in the United States, Italy and Spain. The analysed material was cDNA or gDNA that came from T cells, B-cell-depleted T cells, or PBMCs.

Source study methods: Amplification from reference gene primers served as the basis for estimated nucleated cell counts. Profiled with immunoSEQ multiplex PCR; TCRdb holds only in-frame clones, not every one. V, J and clone size reflect that table, while D and trimming were determined from the DNA. The sample lists 150,000 or so clones, around 84% occurring once. The CDR3 length is 13 residues. The V end lost 1 base, the J end lost 6 bases, and 9 bases lay between the germline ends. The sample consisted of peripheral blood. The chain employs TRBV12-3 or TRBV12-4 and TRBJ1-2; no reliable D call. The sequence derives from a man older than 75 with acute or convalescent COVID-19. The chain's CDR3 is CASSLESTHGYTF. CDR3 sequence (DNA): TGTGCCAGCAGTTTAGAATCCACTCATGGCTACACCTTC.